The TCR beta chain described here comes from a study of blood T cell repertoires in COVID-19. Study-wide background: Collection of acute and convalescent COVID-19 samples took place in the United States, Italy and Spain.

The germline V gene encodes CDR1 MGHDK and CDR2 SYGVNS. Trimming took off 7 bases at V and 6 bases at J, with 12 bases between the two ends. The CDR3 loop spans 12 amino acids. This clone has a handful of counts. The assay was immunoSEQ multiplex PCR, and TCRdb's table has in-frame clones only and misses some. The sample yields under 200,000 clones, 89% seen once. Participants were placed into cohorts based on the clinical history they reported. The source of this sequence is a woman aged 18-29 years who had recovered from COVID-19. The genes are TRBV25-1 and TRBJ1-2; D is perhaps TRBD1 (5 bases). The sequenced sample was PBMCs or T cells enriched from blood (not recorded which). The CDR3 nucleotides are TGTGCCAGCAACTGGGGGGGTGATGGCTACACCTTC. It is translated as CASNWGGDGYTF.